The TCR beta chain described here comes from a study of blood T cell repertoires in COVID-19. Germline CDR1 LNHDA, CDR2 SQIVND (reference sequence). The CDR3 length is 15 residues. The trim removed 4 bases at V and 6 bases at J, leaving 6 bases unmatched. Method: immunoSEQ multiplex PCR; TCRdb's copy keeps in-frame clones and lacks some. The profile shows a few hundred thousand clones, around three quarters of them singletons. The clonotype comes from a woman aged 70-85 years with acute or convalescent COVID-19. The sequenced sample was peripheral blood. V usage is TRBV19 and J usage is TRBJ2-1; 10 bases match TRBD1. In nucleotides, the CDR3 is TGTGCCAGTAGTAAGGGGACAGGGGTAGTCAATGAGCAGTTCTTC. Translation gives CASSKGTGVVNEQFF.